The 7 T cell receptor beta chains in this list originate from one sample, sequenced in a study of blood T cell repertoires in COVID-19. TCRdb's table, derived via immunoSEQ multiplex PCR, lists solely in-frame clones and lacks some. The sample includes about 180,000 clones, about 80% of them seen just once. The specimen was peripheral blood. The receptor set was obtained from a human donor in a cohort sampled during active COVID-19.

The CDR3 loop reads CASSEKGANTEAFF. For the CDR3, the DNA is TGTGCCAGCAGTGAAAAGGGGGCGAACACTGAAGCTTTCTTT. This chain connects TRBV6-1 to TRBJ1-1; 7 positions agree with TRBD1. This CDR3 is 14 amino acids long. In germline, CDR1 is MNHNS, CDR2 SASEGT. With V trimmed by 2 bases and J by 1 base, 1 base remained unmatched.

V gene TRBV15 combines with J gene TRBJ2-7, with D hard to call. This CDR3 spans 15 amino acids. V gave up 0 bases and J gave up 3 bases, with 12 bases separating them. Germline-derived CDR1 and CDR2 are LNHNV and YYDKDF (reference sequence). The CDR3 DNA reads as TGTGCCACCAGCAGAGATCTTGGTCAGTACTACGAGCAGTACTTC. Its translation is CATSRDLGQYYEQYF.

This chain uses TRBV2 with TRBJ1-5; 8 nucleotides align to TRBD1. Looked up from germline, CDR1 is SNHLY and CDR2 is FYNNEI. V dropped 6 bases and J dropped 2; count of bases not matched to a gene: 6. CDR3 length: 15 residues. The CDR3 sequence: CASSDRGRGNQPQHF. The CDR3 DNA reads TGTGCCAGCAGCGACAGGGGTCGTGGCAATCAGCCCCAGCATTTT.

The table lists this clone with a count of one. CDR3 amino acids: CASSLTGRIDYGYTF. DNA of the CDR3: TGTGCCAGCAGCTTAACAGGGCGTATCGACTATGGCTACACCTTC. The chain employs TRBV11-1 and TRBJ1-2, with D possibly TRBD1 on 6 matching bases. The CDR3 has 15 residues. V lost 2 bases, J lost 3 bases, and 13 bases lay in between. Germline V CDR1 and CDR2: SGHAT, FQDESV (reference sequence). The variable domain in full, with the rest retrieved from reference TRBV11-1 and TRBJ1-2, is EAEVAQSPRYKITEKSQAVAFWCDPISGHATLYWYRQILGQGPELLVQFQDESVVDDSQLPKDRFSAERLKGVDSTLKIQPAELGDSAMYLCASSLTGRIDYGYTFGSGTRLTVV.

This rearrangement joins TRBV7-3 to TRBJ1-1, with a possible D match to TRBD1 (6 bases). The CDR3 spans 14 residues. The V gene's germline CDR1 is SGHTA and CDR2 FQGTGA. Trimming removed 3 bases from V and 4 bases from J, with 12 bases in between. CDR3 coding DNA: TGTGCCAGCAGCTTCGGGGGGCGCGGCACTGAAGCTTTCTTT. Translated, it gives CASSFGGRGTEAFF.

This sequence joins TRBV27 and TRBJ2-7; D may be TRBD1 (6 bases). The CDR3 runs 13 residues. V lost 2 bases to trimming and J lost 6 bases, with 11 bases between them. Germline V gives CDR1 MNHEY, CDR2 SMNVEV (reference sequence). The CDR3 loop is CASSLNRDAEQYF. As DNA, the CDR3 is TGTGCCAGCAGTTTAAACAGGGACGCCGAGCAGTACTTC.

This clone was detected a few times. The rearrangement uses TRBV7-9 and TRBJ2-7; D call uncertain. Germline values: CDR1 SEHNR, CDR2 FQNEAQ (reference sequence). CDR3 length: 14 amino acids. With 3 bases removed from V and 1 base from J, the gap between germline ends came to 10 bases. The DNA of the CDR3 is TGTGCCAGCAGCTTCGGGTCTCTATCCTACGAGCAGTACTTC. It yields the protein CASSFGSLSYEQYF.